The 21 T cell receptor beta chains below all came from one sample that was sequenced in a study of blood T cell repertoires in COVID-19. Profiling relied on immunoSEQ multiplex PCR, and the TCRdb table lists in-frame clones only, not all of them. The table lists a few hundred thousand clones, about 89% of them singletons, with about 0.8% in the top ten. Sample: peripheral blood. All receptors derive from a man aged 25 to 40 with acute or convalescent COVID-19.

V usage is TRBV6-2 or TRBV6-3 and J usage is TRBJ1-2; a possible D gene is TRBD1 (5 bases). Germline V gene lookup returns CDR1 MNHEY and CDR2 SVGEGT. The V end lost 5 bases, the J end lost 4 bases, and 14 bases lay between the germline ends. The CDR3 sequence is 14 residues long. CDR3 residues: CASSQPTTAYGYTF. The DNA for the CDR3 is TGTGCCAGCAGTCAACCTACGACAGCCTATGGCTACACCTTC.

Only a few counts were recorded for this clone. V gene TRBV28 combines with J gene TRBJ1-1; D remains ambiguous. The length of the CDR3 is 12 residues. Trimming took off 3 bases at V and 10 bases at J, with 12 bases between the two ends. The germline CDR1 and CDR2 sequences are MDHEN and SYDVKM. The CDR3, as DNA: TGTGCCAGCAGTTTTCCCCGGGAGGGAGCTTTCTTT. Translated, it gives CASSFPREGAFF.

The chain employs TRBV19 and TRBJ1-2, with a possible D match to TRBD1 (5 bases). Germline CDR1 LNHDA, CDR2 SQIVND (reference sequence). This CDR3 is 12 amino acids long. V lost 6 bases, J lost 7 bases, and 12 bases lay in between. CDR3 in amino acids: CASSHHGGGYTF. The CDR3 DNA follows: TGTGCCAGTAGCCACCACGGGGGTGGCTACACCTTC.

This chain links TRBV3-1 (or the pseudogene TRBV3-2) with TRBJ1-2; 9 bases are a match to TRBD1. With V trimmed by 4 bases and J by 3 bases, 9 bases remained unmatched. Germline V gene sequence: CDR1 LGHDT, CDR2 YNNKEL (reference sequence). The CDR3 is 16 residues long. CDR3 sequence (DNA): TGTGCCAGCAGCCGATACAGGGGGCGCGTCGACTATGGCTACACCTTC. This codes for CASSRYRGRVDYGYTF.

This clone came up once. The chain carries TRBV7-9 and TRBJ2-1; 12 nucleotides match TRBD2. Germline V gene sequence: CDR1 SEHNR, CDR2 FQNEAQ (reference sequence). The ends lost 5 bases at V and 6 bases at J; junction bases unmatched: 14. The CDR3 contains 18 residues. As DNA, the CDR3 is TGTGCCAGCAGCCGACCCCTACCCCTAGCGGGAGGGCCCAATGAGCAGTTCTTC. Its protein product is CASSRPLPLAGGPNEQFF.

This clone was counted once. The gene calls are TRBV29-1 and TRBJ2-7, with 10 bases that match TRBD2. Germline V CDR1 and CDR2: SQVTM, ANQGSEA. The CDR3 is 17 amino acids. V gave up 6 bases and J gave up 2 bases; unmatched junction bases: 16. This CDR3 is CSVSPGASGGPTYEQYF. The CDR3 nucleotides read TGCAGCGTATCCCCCGGGGCTAGCGGGGGACCCACCTACGAGCAGTACTTC.

The V gene is TRBV4-1, the J gene TRBJ1-1, with D maybe TRBD1 (5 bases). V was pared by 0 bases and J by 6 bases, with 20 bases between. The CDR3 consists of 17 residues. The germline V gene has CDR1 MGHRA and CDR2 YSYEKL. The DNA for the CDR3 is TGCGCCAGCAGCCAAGATCCTCGGGCAGGGCGGAGGGCTGAAGCTTTCTTT. This encodes CASSQDPRAGRRAEAFF.

CDR3 in DNA: TGCAGCGTCCAAACAGGGAACACAGTAATCACCGGGGAGCTGTTTTTT. Translation gives CSVQTGNTVITGELFF. The gene calls are TRBV29-1 and TRBJ2-2, with TRBD1 as a possible D gene (6 bases). Germline values: CDR1 SQVTM, CDR2 ANQGSEA. The CDR3 runs to 16 residues. V lost 6 bases, J lost 4 bases, and 21 bases lay in between.

The chain uses TRBV7-9 and TRBJ1-1; 7 nucleotides align to TRBD1. The CDR3 length is 16 residues. Losses at the gene ends were 5 bases for V and 1 base for J; bases not matched to a gene: 10. From germline, CDR1 is SEHNR and CDR2 FQNEAQ (reference sequence). The CDR3 region has the DNA TGTGCCAGCAGCGTATTACAGGGGCGATGGAACACTGAAGCTTTCTTT. It yields the protein CASSVLQGRWNTEAFF.

V is TRBV28 and J is TRBJ1-5; the match to TRBD1 covers 7 bases. Germline V gives CDR1 MDHEN, CDR2 SYDVKM. V shed 5 bases, J shed 4 bases, and the junction held 5 bases outside the gene matches. This CDR3 is built from 14 residues. The CDR3 sequence is CASSKQGRNQPQHF. DNA of the CDR3: TGTGCCAGCAGTAAACAGGGGAGAAATCAGCCCCAGCATTTT.

The chain carries TRBV11-1 and TRBJ1-6; 11 bases are a match to TRBD1. Per the germline V gene, CDR1 is SGHAT and CDR2 is FQDESV (reference sequence). With 5 bases clipped from V and 12 bases from J, the junction kept 12 bases outside the gene matches. The CDR3 loop spans 16 amino acids. The CDR3 sequence: CASSNPPGQGAGPLHF. CDR3 coding DNA: TGTGCCAGCAGCAACCCTCCTGGACAGGGGGCCGGACCCCTCCACTTT.

This chain connects TRBV5-1 to TRBJ1-5; D possibly corresponds to TRBD1 (5 bases). Germline V lookup: CDR1 SGHRS, CDR2 YFSETQ. The CDR3 consists of 13 residues. V lost 0 bases and J lost 8, with 9 bases in between. This CDR3 reads CASSLGGGKPQHF. The CDR3 DNA reads as TGCGCCAGCAGCTTGGGGGGCGGGAAGCCCCAGCATTTT.

The chain joins TRBV7-2 to TRBJ1-5; 8 bases line up with TRBD1. J was trimmed by 11 bases and V by 4 bases; bases with no gene match: 16. Germline V gene sequence: CDR1 SGHTA, CDR2 FQGNSA. This CDR3 is 16 amino acids long. CDR3 in DNA: TGTGCCAGCAGCTCCCACGGGACAGGTTATCCTTCGACCCAGCATTTT. As protein: CASSSHGTGYPSTQHF.

The chain carries TRBV28 and TRBJ2-1, with 14 bases that match TRBD2. Germline V gene sequence: CDR1 MDHEN, CDR2 SYDVKM. With V trimmed by 6 bases and J by 6 bases, 4 bases remained unmatched. There are 15 residues in the CDR3. CDR3 region: CASSFGTSGSNEQFF. For the CDR3, the DNA is TGTGCCAGCAGCTTCGGGACTAGCGGGAGCAATGAGCAGTTCTTC.

V and J are TRBV6-5 and TRBJ1-1, with TRBD1 matching over 7 bases. V lost 5 bases to trimming and J lost 5 bases; unmatched junction nucleotides: 5. CDR3 length: 13 residues. The germline CDR1 and CDR2 sequences are MNHEY and SVGAGI. The CDR3 DNA is TGTGCCAGCAGTCGGACAGGTGGGACTGAAGCTTTCTTT. It specifies CASSRTGGTEAFF.

This chain uses TRBV30 with TRBJ1-5, with 8 bases fitting TRBD1. CDR1 and CDR2 from the germline V gene are GTSNPN and SVGIG (reference sequence). This CDR3 comprises 14 residues. V lost 1 base and J lost 4; bases outside the gene matches: 3. Here the CDR3 DNA reads TGTGCCTGGAGTGAAGGGACAGGTAATCAGCCCCAGCATTTT. Encoded protein: CAWSEGTGNQPQHF.

This clone is a singleton in its sample. The rearrangement joins TRBV5-1 to TRBJ2-2, with 11 positions matching TRBD1. V was clipped by 3 bases and J by 1 base; unmatched bases: 2. CDR1 and CDR2 (germline): SGHRS, YFSETQ. The CDR3 totals 16 residues. The CDR3 loop reads CASSWGTGGNTGELFF. As DNA, the CDR3 is TGCGCCAGCAGCTGGGGGACAGGGGGGAACACCGGGGAGCTGTTTTTT.

This clone appeared a single time. The chain links TRBV30 to TRBJ1-4, with 7 bases matching TRBD1. CDR3 size: 14 residues. Looked up from germline, CDR1 is GTSNPN and CDR2 is SVGIG (reference sequence). V gave up 3 bases and J gave up 6 bases; unmatched junction bases: 7. Written as DNA, the CDR3 is TGTGCCTGGAGCGAGGGCCAGGGGGATGAAAAACTGTTTTTT. This encodes CAWSEGQGDEKLFF.

The gene calls are TRBV7-2 and TRBJ2-1, with D possibly TRBD2 on 6 matching bases. In germline, CDR1 is SGHTA, CDR2 FQGNSA. V was shortened by 1 base and J by 10 bases, with 14 bases between the two germline ends. The CDR3 consists of 14 residues. The CDR3: CASSLGGVQWEQFF. DNA of the CDR3: TGTGCCAGCAGCTTAGGGGGGGTACAATGGGAGCAGTTCTTC. The variable domain in full, completed from reference TRBV7-2 and TRBJ2-1, reads GAGVSQSPSNKVTEKGKDVELRCDPISGHTALYWYRQSLGQGLEFLIYFQGNSAPDKSGLPSDRFSAERTGGSVSTLTIQRTQQEDSAVYLCASSLGGVQWEQFFGPGTRLTVL.

The V and J genes are TRBV5-5 and TRBJ1-5; 9 nucleotides line up with TRBD1. The CDR3 runs 14 residues. Germline lookup yields CDR1 SGHKS and CDR2 YYEKEE (reference sequence). V trimming: 4 bases; J trimming: 2 bases; junction bases outside the gene matches: 1. The CDR3 nucleotides read TGTGCCAGCAGCAGGACAGGGGGCAATCAGCCCCAGCATTTT. Amino acid sequence: CASSRTGGNQPQHF.

The chain joins TRBV4-1 to TRBJ2-6, with D maybe TRBD1 (6 bases). Germline lookup yields CDR1 MGHRA and CDR2 YSYEKL. This CDR3 spans 16 amino acids. V shed 1 base and J shed 6 bases, with 13 bases lying between them. The CDR3, as DNA: TGCGCCAGCAGCCAAGTATCCACAGGGATGGCCAACGTCCTGACTTTC. Translated: CASSQVSTGMANVLTF.